These T cell receptor beta chains were read from a single sample in a study of T-cell reconstitution after alpha-beta-depleted transplantation in children. TCRdb re-called the PCR reads through MiXCR, storing one row per CDR3 protein. The sample has 200,000 to 250,000 distinct CDR3 sequences, around 12% seen once. The sample consisted of PBMCs from the stem cell graft donor, taken from the stem cell graft. These receptors were obtained from a human donor who donated a stem cell graft to a child with acute lymphoblastic leukemia. Each CDR3 is given with its conserved first and last residue. Fields, in order: clone size, J gene, V gene, D gene, CDR3 DNA, CDR3 protein. D genes are given only for firm matches. Size values are once, few and many counts, or a class for expanded clones, and some rows have none.

many	TRBJ1-1	TRBV20-1	NA	TGCAGTGGTAGGACTGAAGCTTTCTTT	CSGRTEAFF
many	TRBJ2-1	TRBV2	NA	TGTGCCAGCAGAACCGAAGCAGGGGGGCAGCATGAGCAGTTCTTC	CASRTEAGGQHEQFF
many	TRBJ1-1	TRBV20-1	NA	TGCAGTGCTAGAGGGGGGGTAACTGAAGCTTTCTTT	CSARGGVTEAFF
many	TRBJ2-4	TRBV18	NA	TGTGCCAGCTCCGACGGCCTAGCCAAAAACATTCAGTACTTC	CASSDGLAKNIQYF
few	TRBJ2-7	TRBV29-1	NA	TGCAGCGTTGAGGGGGCCGGGGGCGAGCAGTACTTC	CSVEGAGGEQYF
many	TRBJ1-1	TRBV5-1	NA	TGCGCCAGCAGCTTGGTGGGGGGCTCCACTGAAGCTTTCTTT	CASSLVGGSTEAFF
many	TRBJ2-3	TRBV4-1	NA	TGCGCCAGCAGCCAAGAGACCGCGGGGGCGAACACAGATACGCAGTATTTT	CASSQETAGANTDTQYF
many	TRBJ2-7	TRBV28	TRBD2	TGTGCCAGCAGTTTTGGGGGGGGTGACGAGCAGTACTTC	CASSFGGGDEQYF
many	TRBJ2-1	TRBV4-3	TRBD2	TGCGCCAGCAGCCAAGTAGCGGGAACTTTCGATGAGCAGTTCTTC	CASSQVAGTFDEQFF
few	TRBJ1-5	TRBV5-5	NA	TGTGCCAGCAGCATTAATAGCAATCAGCCCCAGCATTTT	CASSINSNQPQHF
many	TRBJ2-7	TRBV4-3	TRBD2	TGCGCCAGCAGCCAAGCGCGGGGGATTCCCTACGAGCAGTACTTC	CASSQARGIPYEQYF
NA	TRBJ1-1	TRBV5-1	NA	TGCGCCAGCAGCGTTGGGGGGACGGCTAACACTGAAGCTTTCTTT	CASSVGGTANTEAFF
many	TRBJ1-5	TRBV7-2	TRBD1	TGTGCCAGCAGGGGACAGGGAAGTCAGCCCCAGCATTTT	CASRGQGSQPQHF
many	TRBJ2-7	TRBV20-1	NA	TGCAGTGCCCCGACCAGGACCTCCTACGAGCAGTACTTC	CSAPTRTSYEQYF
NA	TRBJ2-5	TRBV27	NA	TGTGCCAGCAGTTTGCTGGGGAATCAGACCCAGTACTTC	CASSLLGNQTQYF
few	TRBJ2-7	TRBV20-1	NA	TGCAGTGCTAGAACGGGGCTGGACGAGCAGTACTTC	CSARTGLDEQYF
many	TRBJ1-6	TRBV6-5	NA	TGTGCCAGCAGCCAGTTCAATTCACCCCTCCACTTT	CASSQFNSPLHF
many	TRBJ2-7	TRBV4-2	NA	TGTGCCAGCAGCCAAACAACCCCTACCTACGAGCAGTACTTC	CASSQTTPTYEQYF
NA	TRBJ1-2	TRBV4-3	TRBD1	TGCGCCAGCAGCCAAAACCCAGGACAGGGGGCAGGTGGCTACACCTTC	CASSQNPGQGAGGYTF
many	TRBJ2-3	TRBV6-4	TRBD2	TGTGCCAGCAGCCGGAGCGGGGCTCAAGATACGCAGTATTTT	CASSRSGAQDTQYF
many	TRBJ1-5	TRBV27	NA	TGTGCCAGCAGTTCTGACAGAAATAGCAATCAGCCCCAGCATTTT	CASSSDRNSNQPQHF
many	TRBJ1-1	TRBV7-9	NA	TGTGCCAGCAGCCAAAACTACCCGGGTTACACTGAAGCTTTCTTT	CASSQNYPGYTEAFF
many	TRBJ2-2	TRBV5-1	NA	TGCGCCAGCAGCCTGTCGGTGCGAACCCTAGGGTTTGGAGGGGAGCTGTTTTTT	CASSLSVRTLGFGGELFF
many	TRBJ2-1	TRBV11-2	NA	TGTGCCAGCAGCTTAAGAGGCCCTGAGCAGTTCTTC	CASSLRGPEQFF
many	TRBJ2-7	TRBV20-1	NA	TGCAGTGCTCCCGGAGACGCCCGGCTCGAGCAGTACTTC	CSAPGDARLEQYF
NA	TRBJ2-1	TRBV20-1	TRBD2	TGCAGTGCCCGTCCGGCTAGCGGGTCTAATGAGCAGTTCTTC	CSARPASGSNEQFF
many	TRBJ1-1	TRBV6-2/TRBV6-3	NA	TGTGCCAGCAGTTACCCGCCAGCTGAAGCTTTCTTT	CASSYPPAEAFF
many	TRBJ1-5	TRBV20-1	TRBD1	TGCAGTGCCCCGAGGACAGGTTATAGCAATCAGCCCCAGCATTTT	CSAPRTGYSNQPQHF
many	TRBJ2-3	TRBV6-5	TRBD2	TGTGCCAGCAGTTACTCGGGGACTACCGGAGATACGCAGTATTTT	CASSYSGTTGDTQYF
NA	TRBJ2-3	TRBV7-2	TRBD1	TGTGCCAGCAGCGGGACAGGGGGGGTGGATACGCAGTATTTT	CASSGTGGVDTQYF
NA	TRBJ1-1	TRBV5-1	NA	TGCGCCAGCAGCTTGGGGTGGGGGGACTTGCCTGAAGCTTTCTTT	CASSLGWGDLPEAFF
many	TRBJ2-7	TRBV7-9	NA	TGTGCCAGCAGCACCCGACAGTTCTACGAGCAGTACTTC	CASSTRQFYEQYF
many	TRBJ1-2	TRBV6-1	NA	TGTGCCAGCGGCTTGGCGGGCGGCTACACCTTC	CASGLAGGYTF
many	TRBJ1-6	TRBV20-1	TRBD1	TGCAGTGCTAGACCGGGACAGTCTAATTCACCCCTCCACTTT	CSARPGQSNSPLHF